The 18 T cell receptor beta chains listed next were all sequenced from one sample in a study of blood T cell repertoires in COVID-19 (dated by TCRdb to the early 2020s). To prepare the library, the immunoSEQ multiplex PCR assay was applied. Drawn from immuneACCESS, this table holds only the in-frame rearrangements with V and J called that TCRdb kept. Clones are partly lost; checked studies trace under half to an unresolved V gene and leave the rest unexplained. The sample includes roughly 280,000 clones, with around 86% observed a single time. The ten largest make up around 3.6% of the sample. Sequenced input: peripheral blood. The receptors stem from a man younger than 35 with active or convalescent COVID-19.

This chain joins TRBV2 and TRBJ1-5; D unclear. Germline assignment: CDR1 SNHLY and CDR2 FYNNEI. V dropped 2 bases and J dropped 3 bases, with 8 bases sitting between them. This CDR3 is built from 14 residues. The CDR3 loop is CASSETQLNQPQHF. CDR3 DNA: TGTGCCAGCAGTGAAACACAGCTCAATCAGCCCCAGCATTTT.

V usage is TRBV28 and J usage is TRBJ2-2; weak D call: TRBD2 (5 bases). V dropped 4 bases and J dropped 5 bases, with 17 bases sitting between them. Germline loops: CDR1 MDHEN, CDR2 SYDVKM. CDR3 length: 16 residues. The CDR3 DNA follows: TGTGCCAGCAGTTCCTGGGGAGCCATTGTGACCGGGGAGCTGTTTTTT. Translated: CASSSWGAIVTGELFF.

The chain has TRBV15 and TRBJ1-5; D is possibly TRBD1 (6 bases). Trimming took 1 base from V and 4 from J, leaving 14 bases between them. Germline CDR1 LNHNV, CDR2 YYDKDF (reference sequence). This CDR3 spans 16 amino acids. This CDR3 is CATSRVVGQLNQPQHF. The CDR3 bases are TGTGCCACCAGCAGAGTTGTAGGACAGCTAAATCAGCCCCAGCATTTT.

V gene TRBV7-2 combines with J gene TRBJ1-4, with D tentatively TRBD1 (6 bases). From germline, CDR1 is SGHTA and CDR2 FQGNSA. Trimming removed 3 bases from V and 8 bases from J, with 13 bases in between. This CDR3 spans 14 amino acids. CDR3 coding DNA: TGTGCCAGCAGCTTCCAGGGACAAGAAGAAAAACTGTTTTTT. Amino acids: CASSFQGQEEKLFF.

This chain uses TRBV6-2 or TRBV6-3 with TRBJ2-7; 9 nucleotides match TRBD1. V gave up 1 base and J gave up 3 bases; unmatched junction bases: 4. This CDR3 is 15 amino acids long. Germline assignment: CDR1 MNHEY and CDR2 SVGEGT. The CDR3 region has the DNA TGTGCCAGCAGTTACTATGGACAGGGGCACTACGAGCAGTACTTC. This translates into CASSYYGQGHYEQYF.

The CDR3 region is CAIRAGDRHAFF. The CDR3 DNA is TGTGCCATCAGGGCGGGGGACAGGCACGCTTTCTTT. The chain has TRBV10-3 and TRBJ1-1; 8 bases are a match to TRBD1. Germline V gene sequence: CDR1 ENHRY, CDR2 SYGVKD. The CDR3 has 12 amino acids. The V segment lost 6 bases and the J segment 11 bases; nucleotides outside the gene matches: 8.

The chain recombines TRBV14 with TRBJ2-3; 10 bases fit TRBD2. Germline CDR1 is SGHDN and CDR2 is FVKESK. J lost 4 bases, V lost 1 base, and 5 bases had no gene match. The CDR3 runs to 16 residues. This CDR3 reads CASSQGSGRGSDTQYF. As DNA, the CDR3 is TGTGCCAGCAGCCAAGGCAGCGGGAGGGGGTCAGATACGCAGTATTTT.

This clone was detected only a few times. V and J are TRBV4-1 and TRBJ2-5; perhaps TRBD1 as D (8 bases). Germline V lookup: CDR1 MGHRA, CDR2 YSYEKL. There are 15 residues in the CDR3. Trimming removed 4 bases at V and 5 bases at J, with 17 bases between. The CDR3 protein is CASSPRDRGGETQYF. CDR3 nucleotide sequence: TGCGCCAGCAGCCCCAGAGACAGGGGAGGGGAGACCCAGTACTTC.

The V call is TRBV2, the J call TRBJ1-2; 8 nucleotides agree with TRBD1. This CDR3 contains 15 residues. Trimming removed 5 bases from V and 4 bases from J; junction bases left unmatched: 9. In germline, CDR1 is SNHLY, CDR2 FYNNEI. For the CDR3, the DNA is TGTGCCAGCAGTAAATCTCAGGGGGCGGCCTATGGCTACACCTTC. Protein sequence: CASSKSQGAAYGYTF.

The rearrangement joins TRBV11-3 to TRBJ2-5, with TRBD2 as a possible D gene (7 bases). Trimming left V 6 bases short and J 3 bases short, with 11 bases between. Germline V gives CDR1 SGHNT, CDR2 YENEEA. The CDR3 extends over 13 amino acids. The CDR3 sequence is CASRGRGKETQYF. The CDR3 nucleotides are TGTGCCAGCAGGGGGAGGGGGAAAGAGACCCAGTACTTC.

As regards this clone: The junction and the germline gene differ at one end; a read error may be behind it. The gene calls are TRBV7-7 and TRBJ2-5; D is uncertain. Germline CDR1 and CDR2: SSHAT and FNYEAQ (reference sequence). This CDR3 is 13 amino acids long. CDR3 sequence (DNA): TGTGCTAGCAGCTTCTGGCAGCAAGAGACCCAGTACTTC. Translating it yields CASSFWQQETQYF.

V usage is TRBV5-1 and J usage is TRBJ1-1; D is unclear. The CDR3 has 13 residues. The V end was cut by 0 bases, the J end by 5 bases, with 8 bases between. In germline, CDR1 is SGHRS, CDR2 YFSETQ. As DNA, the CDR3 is TGCGCCAGCAGCTTGGATCCGGGAACTGAAGCTTTCTTT. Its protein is CASSLDPGTEAFF. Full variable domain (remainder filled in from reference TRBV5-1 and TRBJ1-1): KAGVTQTPRYLIKTRGQQVTLSCSPISGHRSVSWYQQTPGQGLQFLFEYFSETQRNKGNFPGRFSGRQFSNSRSEMNVSTLELGDSALYLCASSLDPGTEAFFGQGTRLTVV.

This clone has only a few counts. The DNA of the CDR3 is TGTGCCAGTAAGGCAGGTTCCACCGGGGAGCTGTTTTTT. Its translation: CASKAGSTGELFF. J is TRBJ2-2 and V is TRBV28; D gene unclear. The CDR3 loop spans 13 amino acids. Germline V gene sequence: CDR1 MDHEN, CDR2 SYDVKM. Trimming pared 9 bases from V and 4 bases from J, leaving 12 bases between.

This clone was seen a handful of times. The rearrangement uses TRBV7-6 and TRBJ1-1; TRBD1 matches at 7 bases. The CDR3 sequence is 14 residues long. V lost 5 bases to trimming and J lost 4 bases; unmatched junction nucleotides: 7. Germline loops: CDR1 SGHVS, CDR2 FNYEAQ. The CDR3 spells CASSAGQLTTEAFF. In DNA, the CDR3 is TGTGCCAGCAGCGCGGGACAGTTGACCACTGAAGCTTTCTTT.

This chain's CDR3 is CASSKEGRKNTGELFF. In DNA, the CDR3 is TGTGCCAGCAGCAAGGAGGGACGTAAAAACACCGGGGAGCTGTTTTTT. V and J are TRBV21-1 and TRBJ2-2; TRBD2 was called by the table and not checked on the DNA. TRBV21-1 is shown as a pseudogene. The CDR3 is 16 amino acids.

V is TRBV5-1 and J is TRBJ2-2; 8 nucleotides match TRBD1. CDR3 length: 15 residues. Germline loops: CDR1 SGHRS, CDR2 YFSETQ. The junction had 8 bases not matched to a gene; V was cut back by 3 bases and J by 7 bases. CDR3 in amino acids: CASSSGTGQHGELFF. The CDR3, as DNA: TGCGCCAGCAGCTCCGGGACAGGACAGCACGGGGAGCTGTTTTTT. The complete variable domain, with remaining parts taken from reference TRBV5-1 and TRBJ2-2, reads KAGVTQTPRYLIKTRGQQVTLSCSPISGHRSVSWYQQTPGQGLQFLFEYFSETQRNKGNFPGRFSGRQFSNSRSEMNVSTLELGDSALYLCASSSGTGQHGELFFGEGSRLTVL.

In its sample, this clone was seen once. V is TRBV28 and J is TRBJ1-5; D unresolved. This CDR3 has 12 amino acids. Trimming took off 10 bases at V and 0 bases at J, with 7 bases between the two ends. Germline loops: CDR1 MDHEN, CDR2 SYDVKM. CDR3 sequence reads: CATSYSNQPQHF. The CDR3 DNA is TGTGCCACCAGCTATAGCAATCAGCCCCAGCATTTT.

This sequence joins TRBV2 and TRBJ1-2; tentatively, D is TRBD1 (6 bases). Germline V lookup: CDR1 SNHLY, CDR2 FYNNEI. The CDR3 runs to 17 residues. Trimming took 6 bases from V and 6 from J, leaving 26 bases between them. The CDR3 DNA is TGTGCCAGCAGGCGAGGGACAAACCTCGTTATAGTGCATGGCTACACCTTC. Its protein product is CASRRGTNLVIVHGYTF.